The T cell receptor (beta chain) described here comes from a study of blood T cell repertoires in COVID-19. In the authors' workflow: Estimates of nucleated cell counts were drawn from the amplification of reference gene primers. Only in-frame clones appear in the TCRdb table, and some are missing; sequencing was by immunoSEQ multiplex PCR. V, J and clone size derive from that table, while D and trimming were established from the DNA sequence. The profile covers more than 200,000 clones, with about 88% appearing a single time and 2.7% taken by the ten largest. Sequencing used peripheral blood. The sequence came from a woman aged 55-69 years with acute or convalescent COVID-19.

CDR3 in DNA: TGTGCCAGCAGCTTGACACCTTATGGCTACACCTTC. As protein: CASSLTPYGYTF. J is TRBJ1-2 and V is TRBV5-6; no definite D call. Trimming pared 1 base from V and 5 bases from J, leaving 6 bases between. Germline V gene sequence: CDR1 SGHDT, CDR2 YYEEEE. This CDR3 region has 12 residues.